A selection of T cell receptor beta chains follows, all from one sample in a study of chronic HIV infection and antiretroviral therapy. TCRdb re-derived calls from the 5' RACE reads in MiXCR, one entry per CDR3 protein. The sample yields about 38,000 distinct CDR3 sequences, 7.5% to 9% seen once. The sample taken for sequencing was peripheral blood. All receptors come from an adult who had HIV and had not received antiretroviral therapy, or was an uninfected healthy control (not recorded which). Each CDR3 is given with its conserved first and last residue. The D gene is left open where the match is weak. A row's size may be missing; if present it is once, few, many or a size class.

d_gene: NA; v_gene: TRBV14; j_gene: TRBJ2-2; abundance: NA; CDR3aa: CASSRNWYTGELFF; CDR3nt: TGTGCCAGCAGCCGAAACTGGTACACCGGGGAGCTGTTTTTT
d_gene: TRBD1; v_gene: TRBV28; j_gene: TRBJ2-5; abundance: few; CDR3aa: CASSWDRGRETQYF; CDR3nt: TGTGCCAGCAGTTGGGACAGGGGGAGAGAGACCCAGTACTTC
d_gene: TRBD2; v_gene: TRBV5-1; j_gene: TRBJ2-7; abundance: few; CDR3aa: CASSPKGLADSSYEQYF; CDR3nt: TGCGCCAGCAGCCCGAAGGGACTAGCGGATAGCTCCTACGAGCAGTACTTC
d_gene: NA; v_gene: TRBV11-1; j_gene: TRBJ1-1; abundance: NA; CDR3aa: CASSRRGNTEAFF; CDR3nt: TGTGCCAGCAGCCGGAGAGGGAACACTGAAGCTTTCTTT
d_gene: TRBD1; v_gene: TRBV28; j_gene: TRBJ2-7; abundance: NA; CDR3aa: CASNGQGAVEQYF; CDR3nt: TGTGCCAGCAATGGACAGGGGGCAGTCGAGCAGTACTTC
d_gene: NA; v_gene: TRBV28; j_gene: TRBJ2-1; abundance: NA; CDR3aa: CASGWNEQFF; CDR3nt: TGTGCCAGCGGGTGGAATGAGCAGTTCTTC
d_gene: TRBD1; v_gene: TRBV5-1; j_gene: TRBJ1-5; abundance: NA; CDR3aa: CASSLGQGQQPQHF; CDR3nt: TGCGCCAGCAGCTTGGGACAGGGGCAACAGCCCCAGCATTTT
d_gene: TRBD2; v_gene: TRBV9; j_gene: TRBJ2-1; abundance: NA; CDR3aa: CASAPGEAGDEEQFF; CDR3nt: TGTGCCAGCGCCCCTGGGGAAGCGGGAGATGAGGAGCAGTTCTTC
d_gene: NA; v_gene: TRBV30; j_gene: TRBJ2-1; abundance: NA; CDR3aa: CAWSVQRRGQFF; CDR3nt: TGTGCCTGGAGTGTACAGCGGCGGGGGCAGTTCTTC
d_gene: TRBD1; v_gene: TRBV6-1; j_gene: TRBJ2-4; abundance: few; CDR3aa: CASSAGGTVSIAKNIQYF; CDR3nt: TGTGCCAGCAGTGCAGGGGGTACGGTATCGATAGCCAAAAACATTCAGTACTTC
d_gene: NA; v_gene: TRBV29-1; j_gene: TRBJ2-1; abundance: few; CDR3aa: CSVEGGRKNEQFF; CDR3nt: TGCAGCGTTGAGGGTGGGCGGAAGAATGAGCAGTTCTTC
d_gene: TRBD2; v_gene: TRBV3-1; j_gene: TRBJ2-7; abundance: NA; CDR3aa: CASSQELAVSYEQYF; CDR3nt: TGTGCCAGCAGCCAAGAACTAGCGGTCTCCTACGAGCAGTACTTC
d_gene: NA; v_gene: TRBV29-1; j_gene: TRBJ2-3; abundance: few; CDR3aa: CSVGDGLSTDTQYF; CDR3nt: TGCAGCGTTGGAGATGGACTTAGCACAGATACGCAGTATTTT
d_gene: TRBD1; v_gene: TRBV28; j_gene: TRBJ1-3; abundance: many; CDR3aa: CASRNVDRGQGNTIYF; CDR3nt: TGTGCCAGCCGAAACGTGGACAGGGGGCAAGGAAACACCATATATTTT
d_gene: NA; v_gene: TRBV29-1; j_gene: TRBJ2-7; abundance: few; CDR3aa: CSVGGDEQYF; CDR3nt: TGCAGCGTTGGAGGGGACGAGCAGTACTTC
d_gene: NA; v_gene: TRBV20-1; j_gene: TRBJ2-3; abundance: NA; CDR3aa: CSGTRVADTQYF; CDR3nt: TGCAGTGGCACGAGGGTTGCAGATACGCAGTATTTT
d_gene: NA; v_gene: TRBV15; j_gene: TRBJ1-6; abundance: NA; CDR3aa: CATSREQGSWNSPLHF; CDR3nt: TGTGCCACCAGCAGAGAGCAAGGGTCTTGGAATTCACCCCTCCACTTT
d_gene: NA; v_gene: TRBV4-1; j_gene: TRBJ2-5; abundance: many; CDR3aa: CASSQRAWLDETQYF; CDR3nt: TGCGCCAGCAGCCAAAGGGCCTGGCTAGATGAGACCCAGTACTTC
d_gene: NA; v_gene: TRBV28; j_gene: TRBJ1-1; abundance: few; CDR3aa: CASSPTGENRTFF; CDR3nt: TGTGCCAGCAGTCCGACGGGAGAGAATCGGACTTTCTTT
d_gene: NA; v_gene: TRBV28; j_gene: TRBJ2-1; abundance: many; CDR3aa: CASSLPRGAGVNEQFF; CDR3nt: TGTGCCAGCAGTTTACCCCGGGGGGCGGGAGTGAATGAGCAGTTCTTC
d_gene: NA; v_gene: TRBV7-9; j_gene: TRBJ1-6; abundance: NA; CDR3aa: CASSSDADNSPLHF; CDR3nt: TGTGCCAGCAGCTCAGACGCTGATAATTCACCCCTCCACTTT
d_gene: TRBD1; v_gene: TRBV29-1; j_gene: TRBJ2-1; abundance: few; CDR3aa: CSIPQGVTDEQFF; CDR3nt: TGCAGCATCCCACAGGGGGTCACGGATGAGCAGTTCTTC
d_gene: NA; v_gene: TRBV25-1; j_gene: TRBJ2-1; abundance: few; CDR3aa: CASSLSYNEQFF; CDR3nt: TGTGCCAGCAGTCTATCCTACAATGAGCAGTTCTTC
d_gene: TRBD2; v_gene: TRBV29-1; j_gene: TRBJ2-3; abundance: NA; CDR3aa: CSVEGGGTSGVGTDTQYF; CDR3nt: TGCAGCGTTGAAGGTGGGGGTACTAGCGGAGTGGGCACAGATACGCAGTATTTT
d_gene: NA; v_gene: TRBV6-1; j_gene: TRBJ1-2; abundance: NA; CDR3aa: CASNPIQGANNYGYTF; CDR3nt: TGTGCCAGCAACCCTATACAGGGTGCTAACAACTATGGCTACACCTTC
d_gene: NA; v_gene: TRBV7-9; j_gene: TRBJ2-1; abundance: NA; CDR3aa: CASSLDGNGEQFF; CDR3nt: TGTGCCAGCAGCTTAGACGGGAATGGTGAGCAGTTCTTC
d_gene: NA; v_gene: TRBV29-1; j_gene: TRBJ2-1; abundance: few; CDR3aa: CSVVRGPSYNEQFF; CDR3nt: TGCAGCGTTGTGCGGGGACCGTCCTACAATGAGCAGTTCTTC